Below are 32 T cell receptor beta chains sequenced from a single sample in a study of T cells in localized non-small cell lung cancer. Clones were sequenced by immunoSEQ multiplex PCR, and TCRdb holds only the in-frame ones, with some missing. The sample lists 55,000 to 75,000 clones; approximately 87% were seen once. Sequencing used peripheral blood, obtained before any cancer treatment. Source of these receptors: a male donor older than 55 with stage III squamous cell lung carcinoma.

Regarding this clone: One junction end does not reproduce the germline sequence, and a read error may be involved. V gene TRBV18 combines with J gene TRBJ1-2; 9 bases line up with TRBD1. The germline V gene encodes CDR1 KGHSH and CDR2 LQKENI. The CDR3 is 17 amino acids. The CDR3 sequence is CASSPRQGGASNYGYTF. Written as DNA, the CDR3 is TGTGCCAGCTCTCCACGACAGGGGGGAGCGTCTAACTATGGCTACACCTTC.

This clone was seen only a few times. This chain joins TRBV11-2 and TRBJ1-2; D unclear. The length of the CDR3 is 13 residues. The germline CDR1 and CDR2 sequences are SGHAT and FQNNGV. Trimming cost V 4 bases and J 7 bases, with 13 bases left between them. The CDR3 is CASSSDPSGGYTF. The CDR3 region has the DNA TGTGCCAGCAGCTCGGATCCTTCGGGTGGCTACACCTTC. Full variable domain (missing parts from reference TRBV11-2 and TRBJ1-2): EAGVAQSPRYKIIEKRQSVAFWCNPISGHATLYWYQQILGQGPKLLIQFQNNGVVDDSQLPKDRFSAERLKGVDSTLKIQPAKLEDSAVYLCASSSDPSGGYTFGSGTRLTVV.

This CDR3 reads CASSQGGQFTGELFF. The DNA for the CDR3 is TGTGCCAGCAGCCAAGGAGGACAGTTCACCGGGGAGCTGTTTTTT. The rearrangement uses TRBV14 and TRBJ2-2, with D possibly being TRBD1 (6 bases). Germline V gives CDR1 SGHDN, CDR2 FVKESK. This CDR3 contains 15 residues. V lost 1 base and J 4 bases, leaving 10 bases between the germline ends.

J is TRBJ1-3 and V is TRBV30; D may be TRBD1 (6 bases). Trimming cost V 2 bases and J 4 bases, with 12 bases left between them. The CDR3 is made up of 14 amino acids. Germline lookup yields CDR1 GTSNPN and CDR2 SVGIG (reference sequence). The CDR3 loop is CAWSLGAEGNTIYF. For the CDR3, the DNA is TGTGCCTGGAGTTTGGGGGCTGAAGGAAACACCATATATTTT.

The rearrangement joins TRBV30 to TRBJ2-3; possibly TRBD2 for D (7 bases). Trimming cost V 2 bases and J 10 bases, with 25 bases left between them. The CDR3 covers 16 residues. CDR1 is GTSNPN, CDR2 SVGIG, per germline (reference sequence). The CDR3 region has the DNA TGTGCCTGGAGTAGGGCGGGGGCCGGGGGCCCAGGTCCGCAGTATTTT. It yields the protein CAWSRAGAGGPGPQYF.

This chain uses TRBV30 with TRBJ1-1; D remains unclear. This CDR3 spans 12 amino acids. Trimming pared 4 bases from V and 6 bases from J, leaving 12 bases between. Germline lookup yields CDR1 GTSNPN and CDR2 SVGIG (reference sequence). The CDR3 loop reads CAWIRGSAEAFF. The CDR3 DNA is TGTGCCTGGATTCGGGGATCAGCTGAAGCTTTCTTT.

This rearrangement joins TRBV7-8 to TRBJ1-4; unclear D gene. The CDR3 is 16 residues long. V was cut by 5 bases and J by 0 bases, with 13 bases left in between. Germline CDR1 is SGHVS and CDR2 is FQNEAQ. CDR3 residues: CASSLWNLATNEKLFF. As DNA, the CDR3 is TGTGCCAGCAGCCTTTGGAACCTTGCAACTAATGAAAAACTGTTTTTT. Based on the CDR3 plus reference TRBV7-8 and TRBJ1-4, the full variable domain is GAGVSQSPRYKVAKRGQDVALRCDPISGHVSLFWYQQALGQGPEFLTYFQNEAQLDKSGLPSDRFFAERPEGSVSTLKIQRTQQEDSAVYLCASSLWNLATNEKLFFGSGTQLSVL.

J is TRBJ2-6 and V is TRBV2; tentative D call: TRBD1 (6 bases). The CDR3 has 17 amino acids. The V end lost 6 bases, the J end lost 2 bases, and 17 bases lay between the germline ends. Looked up from germline, CDR1 is SNHLY and CDR2 is FYNNEI. In DNA, the CDR3 is TGTGCCAGCAGCACAACCCGGGACACCGCTGGGGCCAACGTCCTGACTTTC. This translates into CASSTTRDTAGANVLTF.

This sequence joins TRBV7-2 and TRBJ2-7, with D possibly matching TRBD2 (5 bases). The germline V and J ends were trimmed by 5 bases and 6 bases, with 20 bases remaining between them. CDR3 length: 15 amino acids. The V gene's germline CDR1 is SGHTA and CDR2 FQGNSA. The CDR3 loop is CASSPDSTPPSEQYF. The CDR3 nucleotides are TGTGCCAGCAGCCCGGACTCAACGCCTCCCTCCGAGCAGTACTTC.

The V and J genes are TRBV28 and TRBJ1-1; no reliable D call. The length of the CDR3 is 14 residues. The V end was cut by 4 bases, the J end by 1 base, with 10 bases between. Germline lookup yields CDR1 MDHEN and CDR2 SYDVKM. The CDR3 spells CASSSPARNTEAFF. CDR3 bases: TGTGCCAGCAGTTCCCCTGCGAGGAACACTGAAGCTTTCTTT.

This clone was picked up one time. The genes are TRBV15 and TRBJ2-1; 9 bases line up with TRBD2. CDR3 length equals 17 residues. Unmatched junction bases numbered 10, after V lost 7 bases and J lost 0 bases. Germline lookup yields CDR1 LNHNV and CDR2 YYDKDF (reference sequence). CDR3 loop: CATKELAGGSSYNEQFF. The DNA of the CDR3 is TGTGCCACCAAGGAACTAGCGGGCGGAAGCTCCTACAATGAGCAGTTCTTC.

J is TRBJ2-7 and V is TRBV6-5; D remains unclear. The CDR3 loop spans 14 amino acids. The germline gives CDR1 MNHEY, CDR2 SVGAGI. V gave up 2 bases and J gave up 2 bases, with 10 bases separating them. The CDR3 DNA reads as TGTGCCAGCAGTTACGGACGGAGCACCTACGAGCAGTACTTC. Translation: CASSYGRSTYEQYF.

This chain uses TRBV28 with TRBJ1-3; D remains ambiguous. Trimming left V 0 bases short and J 1 base short, with 7 bases between. Germline CDR1 is MDHEN and CDR2 is SYDVKM. This CDR3 is 15 amino acids long. In DNA form, the CDR3 reads TGTGCCAGCAGTTTATGGGGTAGTTCTGGAAACACCATATATTTT. This translates into CASSLWGSSGNTIYF. Full variable domain (rest looked up from reference TRBV28 and TRBJ1-3): DVKVTQSSRYLVKRTGEKVFLECVQDMDHENMFWYRQDPGLGLRLIYFSYDVKMKEKGDIPEGYSVSREKKERFSLILESASTNQTSMYLCASSLWGSSGNTIYFGEGSWLTVV.

V and J are TRBV10-1 and TRBJ2-1, with D maybe TRBD1 (6 bases). V was shortened by 6 bases and J by 4 bases, with 10 bases between the two germline ends. The CDR3 is 13 amino acids. CDR1 and CDR2 (germline): WNHNN, SYGVQD (reference sequence). The CDR3 here is CASSPGQYNEQFF. CDR3 DNA sequence: TGCGCCAGCAGCCCAGGACAGTACAATGAGCAGTTCTTC.

CDR3 nucleotides: TGTGCCAGCAGAAATAGGGGCTGGGGAAACACCATATATTTT. This encodes CASRNRGWGNTIYF. V and J are TRBV4-2 and TRBJ1-3; D might be TRBD1 (5 bases). V lost 6 bases to trimming and J lost 4 bases, with 13 bases between them. The V gene's germline CDR1 is LGHNA and CDR2 YNFKEQ. This CDR3 spans 14 amino acids.

This chain uses TRBV19 with TRBJ2-4, with D maybe TRBD2 (5 bases). CDR3 length: 12 amino acids. Trimming removed 3 bases from V and 7 bases from J, with 7 bases in between. The germline V gene has CDR1 LNHDA and CDR2 SQIVND (reference sequence). For the CDR3, the DNA is TGTGCCAGTAGTATTTCGGGGAACATTCAGTACTTC. This codes for CASSISGNIQYF.

This clone was observed a handful of times. CDR3 DNA: TGTGCCAGCAGCTATGGGGGTGACAGGTATAATTCACCCCTCCACTTT. This encodes CASSYGGDRYNSPLHF. This sequence joins TRBV11-2 and TRBJ1-6; TRBD1 is a possible D gene (6 bases). The CDR3 covers 16 residues. CDR1 is SGHAT, CDR2 FQNNGV, per germline. Trimming took off 4 bases at V and 4 bases at J, with 14 bases between the two ends. Together with reference TRBV11-2 and TRBJ1-6, the CDR3 gives the full variable domain: EAGVAQSPRYKIIEKRQSVAFWCNPISGHATLYWYQQILGQGPKLLIQFQNNGVVDDSQLPKDRFSAERLKGVDSTLKIQPAKLEDSAVYLCASSYGGDRYNSPLHFGNGTRLTVT.

The chain employs TRBV6-5 and TRBJ1-3; possible D gene TRBD1, 5 bases. The CDR3 contains 11 residues. V was clipped by 6 bases and J by 11 bases, with 11 bases between them. Germline V lookup: CDR1 MNHEY, CDR2 SVGAGI. CDR3 protein: CASRKGLAIYF. The CDR3, as DNA: TGTGCCAGCAGGAAGGGGTTGGCCATATATTTT.

This clone showed up just once. V is TRBV27 and J is TRBJ1-2, with unresolved D. The CDR3 runs 15 residues. The V end lost 3 bases, the J end lost 9 bases, and 20 bases lay between the germline ends. Germline CDR1 MNHEY, CDR2 SMNVEV (reference sequence). CDR3 coding DNA: TGTGCCAGCAGTTTTCGCGACCCGTCTAAGGAGCGCTACACCTTC. Residues: CASSFRDPSKERYTF.

The rearrangement joins TRBV12-5 to TRBJ1-1; D is perhaps TRBD1 (6 bases). Trimming removed 6 bases at V and 1 base at J, with 15 bases between. Per germline, CDR1 LGHNT and CDR2 FRNRAP. This CDR3 has 15 residues. The CDR3 DNA reads TGTGCTAGTGGCTCGATAGGGGGGCGGAACACTGAAGCTTTCTTT. The encoded protein is CASGSIGGRNTEAFF.

The chain recombines TRBV4-2 with TRBJ2-2; tentatively, D is TRBD2 (7 bases). The V gene's germline CDR1 is LGHNA and CDR2 YNFKEQ. V lost 0 bases and J lost 3, with 11 bases in between. CDR3 length equals 16 residues. CDR3 sequence (DNA): TGTGCCAGCAGCCAAGAGGCGGGGGCTGACACCGGGGAGCTGTTTTTT. Translating gives CASSQEAGADTGELFF.

The chain employs TRBV7-3 and TRBJ2-3; 9 nucleotides line up with TRBD1. Losses at the gene ends were 4 bases for V and 7 bases for J; bases not matched to a gene: 3. Germline V gives CDR1 SGHTA, CDR2 FQGTGA. The CDR3 is 13 amino acids. Here the CDR3 reads CASSSDRGNTQYF. The DNA of the CDR3 is TGTGCCAGCAGCTCGGACAGGGGAAATACGCAGTATTTT.

The gene calls are TRBV30 and TRBJ1-1; tentatively, D is TRBD1 (6 bases). The V gene lost 4 bases and the J gene lost 5 bases, with 17 bases spanning the gap. The CDR3 runs 14 residues. Germline V gene sequence: CDR1 GTSNPN, CDR2 SVGIG (reference sequence). The CDR3 nucleotides read TGTGCCTGGACCTCAGGGGCCCCGGGGACTGAAGCTTTCTTT. Translated: CAWTSGAPGTEAFF.

This clone was observed a few times. V gene TRBV2 combines with J gene TRBJ1-6, with D uncertain. V lost 3 bases to trimming and J lost 9 bases, with 6 bases between them. CDR3 size: 12 residues. Germline-derived CDR1 and CDR2 are SNHLY and FYNNEI. CDR3 coding DNA: TGTGCCAGCAGTGACCAGGCTTCACCCCTCCACTTT. Translated: CASSDQASPLHF.

The gene calls are TRBV6-5 and TRBJ1-1; D is undetermined. Germline V gene sequence: CDR1 MNHEY, CDR2 SVGAGI. V lost 5 bases and J lost 8, with 9 bases in between. CDR3 length equals 11 residues. The CDR3 DNA follows: TGTGCCAGCAGTGTCAAGGGAGAAGCTTTCTTT. This codes for CASSVKGEAFF.

The chain couples TRBV5-6 to TRBJ1-5; TRBD1 might be the D (5 bases). CDR1 and CDR2 (germline): SGHDT, YYEEEE. This CDR3 spans 15 amino acids. Trimming removed 4 bases from V and 3 bases from J, with 14 bases in between. This CDR3 is CASSLRGRFNQPQHF. The CDR3 region has the DNA TGTGCCAGCAGCCTTAGGGGCCGCTTCAATCAGCCCCAGCATTTT.

This sequence joins TRBV19 and TRBJ1-4; D possibly corresponds to TRBD1 (5 bases). The germline V gene encodes CDR1 LNHDA and CDR2 SQIVND (reference sequence). CDR3 size: 14 residues. Trimming pared 8 bases from V and 7 bases from J, leaving 17 bases between. CDR3 sequence: CASSARGVSEKLFF. The CDR3 nucleotides read TGTGCCAGTTCCGCTCGGGGGGTGAGTGAAAAACTGTTTTTT.

The chain couples TRBV10-1 to TRBJ2-7; D not certain. This CDR3 is built from 14 residues. The germline V gene encodes CDR1 WNHNN and CDR2 SYGVQD (reference sequence). V lost 11 bases and J 7 bases, leaving 24 bases between the germline ends. CDR3 sequence (DNA): TGCGCCCCCTCAGGACGCGAGGCGATTAAGGAGCAGTACGTC. This gives the protein CAPSGREAIKEQYV.

V and J are TRBV30 and TRBJ1-4, with D tentatively TRBD1 (6 bases). The V end lost 5 bases, the J end lost 5 bases, and 12 bases lay between the germline ends. Germline CDR1 GTSNPN, CDR2 SVGIG (reference sequence). The length of the CDR3 is 13 residues. The CDR3 DNA follows: TGTGCCTGGTCGGCGGACAGAAATGAAAAACTGTTTTTT. It yields the protein CAWSADRNEKLFF.

In its sample, this clone was seen a few times. V gene TRBV29-1 combines with J gene TRBJ2-6; 8 nucleotides agree with TRBD1. This CDR3 has 16 amino acids. V lost 4 bases, J lost 0 bases, and 5 bases stayed unmatched. Germline CDR1 is SQVTM and CDR2 is ANQGSEA. Written as DNA, the CDR3 is TGCAGCGTTGCAGGACAGGGTTCCTCTGGGGCCAACGTCCTGACTTTC. It encodes CSVAGQGSSGANVLTF.

The J gene is TRBJ1-6, the V gene TRBV19; 7 nucleotides line up with TRBD1. The CDR3 is 16 residues long. The V and J ends lost 7 bases and 6 bases, in that order; junction bases with no gene match: 12. CDR1 is LNHDA and CDR2 is SQIVND in the germline V gene (reference sequence). The CDR3 DNA sequence: TGTGCCAGTACCCCGAGGGGGCAGAAGCCTAATTCACCCCTCCACTTT. It yields the protein CASTPRGQKPNSPLHF.

DNA of the CDR3: TGTGCCAGCAGTGAATTCGTGACAGGGGAGCAGTACTTC. Protein product: CASSEFVTGEQYF. This chain connects TRBV25-1 to TRBJ2-7, with 7 bases matching TRBD1. This CDR3 contains 13 residues. J was trimmed by 7 bases and V by 1 base; bases with no gene match: 4. Germline V gene sequence: CDR1 MGHDK, CDR2 SYGVNS.